This TCR beta chain was retrieved from a study of blood T cell repertoires in COVID-19. The V gene's germline CDR1 is MNHEY and CDR2 SVGAGI. J lost 2 bases, V lost 6 bases, and 7 bases had no gene match. This CDR3 has 14 amino acids. The table came from immunoSEQ multiplex PCR; TCRdb's copy has only in-frame clones and leaves some out. This sample has 80,000 to 95,000 clones, with approximately 90% found just once. The material sequenced was peripheral blood. The genes are TRBV6-5 and TRBJ2-7, with 7 bases that match TRBD1. This receptor was obtained from a human donor with active COVID-19. The donor label of this sample is uncertain. This chain's CDR3 is CASRVTGPTYEQYF. CDR3 bases: TGTGCCAGCAGGGTGACAGGGCCGACCTACGAGCAGTACTTC.